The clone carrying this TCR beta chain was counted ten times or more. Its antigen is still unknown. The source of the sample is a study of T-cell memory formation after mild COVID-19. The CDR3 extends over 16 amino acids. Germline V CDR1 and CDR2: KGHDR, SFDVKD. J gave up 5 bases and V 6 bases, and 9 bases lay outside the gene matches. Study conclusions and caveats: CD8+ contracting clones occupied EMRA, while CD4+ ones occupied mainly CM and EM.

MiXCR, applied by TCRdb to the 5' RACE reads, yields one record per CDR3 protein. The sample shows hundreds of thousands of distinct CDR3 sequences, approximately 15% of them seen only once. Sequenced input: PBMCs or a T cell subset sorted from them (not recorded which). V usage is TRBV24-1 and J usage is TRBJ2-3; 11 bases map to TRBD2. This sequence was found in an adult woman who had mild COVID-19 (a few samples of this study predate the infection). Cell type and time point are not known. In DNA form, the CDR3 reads TGTGCCACCAGTTCCCCACTAGCGGGAGAATTAGATACGCAGTATTTT. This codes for CATSSPLAGELDTQYF.